These 8 T cell receptor beta chains share one sample of origin, sequenced in a study of CD8 T cells in ankylosing spondylitis. MiXCR, applied by TCRdb to the 5' RACE reads, yields one record per CDR3 protein. The sample lists fewer than 200,000 distinct CDR3 sequences, 18% occurring once. The sample taken for sequencing was blood, either unsorted or a sorted T cell fraction (not recorded which). Receptors were obtained from a male donor aged 10 to 35 with ankylosing spondylitis or in good health (not recorded which).

The sample holds many counts of this clonotype. V gene TRBV18 combines with J gene TRBJ2-3; 7 bases line up with TRBD2. Germline CDR1 reads KGHSH; CDR2 reads LQKENI. V lost 3 bases to trimming and J lost 6 bases; unmatched junction nucleotides: 9. CDR3 length: 15 residues. The CDR3 is CASSPTAGARDTQYF. The CDR3 DNA sequence: TGTGCCAGCTCACCGACCGCGGGAGCCCGTGATACGCAGTATTTT. Using reference TRBV18 and TRBJ2-3 for the parts outside the CDR3, the full variable domain is NAGVMQNPRHLVRRRGQEARLRCSPMKGHSHVYWYRQLPEEGLKFMVYLQKENIIDESGMPKERFSAEFPKEGPSILRIQQVVRGDSAAYFCASSPTAGARDTQYFGPGTRLTVL.

This clonotype occurred many times. V usage is TRBV10-2 and J usage is TRBJ2-1; TRBD1 matches 9 bases. V shed 6 bases and J 8 bases; nucleotides not matched to a gene: 14. The CDR3 runs to 16 residues. Germline values: CDR1 WSHSY, CDR2 SAAADI. CDR3 sequence: CASRLRDREGQYEQFF. CDR3 sequence (DNA): TGCGCCAGCAGGCTAAGGGACAGGGAGGGACAGTATGAGCAGTTCTTC.

This clonotype was detected many times. The chain is built from TRBV12-3 or TRBV12-4 and TRBJ2-5; 10 positions agree with TRBD2. The trim removed 7 bases at V and 1 base at J, leaving 6 bases unmatched. This CDR3 spans 15 amino acids. DNA of the CDR3: TGTGCCAGCAAGCGGGGGGGGCCTCTCCAAGAGACCCAGTACTTC. The encoded protein is CASKRGGPLQETQYF.

There are many counts of this clonotype. The CDR3 region is CASSLAAENEQFF. Written as DNA, the CDR3 is TGTGCCAGCAGCTTGGCGGCAGAGAATGAGCAGTTCTTC. This chain connects TRBV5-6 to TRBJ2-1, with unresolved D. In germline, CDR1 is SGHDT, CDR2 YYEEEE. V was pared by 0 bases and J by 7 bases, with 8 bases between. This CDR3 spans 13 amino acids.

This clonotype has at least ten counts. V gene TRBV5-1 combines with J gene TRBJ1-1; possible D gene TRBD1, 6 bases. The V and J ends lost 2 bases and 1 base respectively, with 21 bases between them. The CDR3 has 18 residues. Germline-derived CDR1 and CDR2 are SGHRS and YFSETQ. The CDR3 here is CASSLTRGGLRWNTEAFF. CDR3 in DNA: TGCGCCAGCAGCTTAACCCGCGGGGGGCTAAGATGGAACACTGAAGCTTTCTTT.

This clonotype was counted at least ten times. The chain joins TRBV6-2 or TRBV6-3 to TRBJ2-7; 9 bases line up with TRBD2. Germline V gives CDR1 MNHEY, CDR2 SVGEGT. Losses at the gene ends were 8 bases for V and 6 bases for J; bases not matched to a gene: 11. The CDR3 is 14 residues long. CDR3 residues: CASSSSGIGGEQYF. The CDR3 DNA sequence: TGTGCCAGCTCTTCTAGCGGGATTGGCGGCGAGCAGTACTTC.

In this sample, this clonotype turned up a few times. The V gene is TRBV12-3 or TRBV12-4, the J gene TRBJ1-1; D is uncertain. This CDR3 comprises 9 residues. The V and J ends lost 3 bases and 8 bases respectively, with 1 base between them. The CDR3 reads CASSFEAFF. Here the CDR3 DNA reads TGTGCCAGCAGTTTCGAAGCTTTCTTT.

This clonotype was picked up many times. The V gene is TRBV3-1, the J gene TRBJ2-3; tentative D call: TRBD2 (5 bases). Germline CDR1 and CDR2: LGHDT and YNNKEL (reference sequence). Trimming took 0 bases from V and 6 from J, leaving 13 bases between them. The CDR3 consists of 15 residues. Here the CDR3 reads CASSQDPTRVDTQYF. The CDR3 coding sequence is TGTGCCAGCAGCCAAGATCCTACTAGGGTGGATACGCAGTATTTT.